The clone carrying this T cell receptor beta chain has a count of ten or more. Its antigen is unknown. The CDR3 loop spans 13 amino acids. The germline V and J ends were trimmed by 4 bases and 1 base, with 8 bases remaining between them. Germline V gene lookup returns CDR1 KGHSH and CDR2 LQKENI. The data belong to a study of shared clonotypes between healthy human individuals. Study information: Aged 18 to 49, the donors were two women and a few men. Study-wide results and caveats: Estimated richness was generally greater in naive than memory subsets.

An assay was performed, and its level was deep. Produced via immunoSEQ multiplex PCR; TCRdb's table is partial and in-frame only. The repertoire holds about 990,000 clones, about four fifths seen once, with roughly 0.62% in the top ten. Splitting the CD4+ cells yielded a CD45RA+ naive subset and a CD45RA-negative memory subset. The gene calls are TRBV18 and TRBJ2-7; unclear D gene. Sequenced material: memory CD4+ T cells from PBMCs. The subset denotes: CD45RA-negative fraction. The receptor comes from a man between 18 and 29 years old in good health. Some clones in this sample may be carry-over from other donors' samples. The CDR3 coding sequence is TGTGCCAGCTCACTAGACCAATCCTACGAGCAGTACTTC. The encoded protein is CASSLDQSYEQYF.